This TCR beta chain was captured by sequencing in a study of Ad26.COV2.S vaccination and SARS-CoV-2 variants. On the study more broadly: By the intramuscular route, Ad26.COV2.S was given once, or twice 56 days apart. Study conclusions and caveats: Recipients given vaccine exceeded placebo recipients in spike-specific TCR breadth.

The V gene's germline CDR1 is MNHEY and CDR2 SVGAGI. The ends lost 5 bases at V and 5 bases at J; junction bases unmatched: 3. This CDR3 region has 14 residues. Here immunoSEQ multiplex PCR was the method, and the copy in TCRdb shows in-frame clones only, minus some. The sample consists of roughly 250,000 clones, approximately 88% of them appearing once. Treatment specified: around 19 received Ad26.COV2.S at low or high dose, single or two shots; about 5 received placebo; per-sample allocation not given. Following the first vaccine or placebo injection, samples were taken on day 63. To note about this clone: The antigen is undetermined.

This material consisted of peripheral blood, taken in a trial of Ad26.COV2.S vaccine versus placebo. The receptor's source is a person between 18 and 59 years old who received the Ad26.COV2.S COVID-19 vaccine or a placebo. The rearrangement links TRBV6-5 to TRBJ1-5; 10 bases are shared with TRBD1. The CDR3 coding sequence is TGTGCCAGCAGTCGGGACAGGGGCGATCAGCCCCAGCATTTT. It is translated as CASSRDRGDQPQHF.